Below, one T cell receptor (beta chain) is given with its context. Its antigen is unidentified. Trimming cost V 2 bases and J 6 bases; bases outside gene matches: 7. Germline values: CDR1 MNHEY, CDR2 SVGEGT. The CDR3 is 15 amino acids. The table came from immunoSEQ multiplex PCR; TCRdb's copy has only in-frame clones and leaves some out. This sample has roughly 120,000 clones, with 85% to 90% found just once. The entry originates in a study of T cell responses to AZD1222 COVID-19 vaccine. Study outcomes and limitations: CD4 TCRs associated with vaccination spanned spike, dominating at 160-218 and 743-854. Females made up more of the donors, who were largely white British, and clonal diversity may have come out too low. It was only after the peak T cell response that any repertoires were sampled.

This material consisted of peripheral blood, taken 28 days after the second AZD1222 dose. The TCR originated in an adult who received the AZD1222 COVID-19 vaccine. V usage is TRBV6-2 or TRBV6-3 and J usage is TRBJ1-5, with 7 bases that match TRBD1. CDR3 DNA: TGTGCCAGCAGTTACGTGCGGACAGGCAGTCAGCCCCAGCATTTT. Encoded protein: CASSYVRTGSQPQHF.